The 18 T cell receptor beta chains presented below share a single source sample, sequenced in a study of T cell repertoires in cytomegalovirus infection. TCRdb called the reads again in MiXCR, with one record for every CDR3 protein. The profile covers 300,000 to 400,000 distinct CDR3 sequences, with more than 8% appearing a single time and approximately 4.7% taken by the ten largest. The sequenced material came from PBMCs. These receptors were collected from a human donor in good health (CMV status not recorded). Some clones in this sample may be carry-over from other donors' samples.

This clonotype has more than one count but fewer than ten. The V and J genes are TRBV5-8 and TRBJ2-5, with no clear D. Germline values: CDR1 SGHTS, CDR2 YDEGEE. CDR3 length: 14 amino acids. V was clipped by 5 bases and J by 1 base, with 12 bases between them. The CDR3 loop is CASSPGNSQETQYF. For the CDR3, the DNA is TGTGCCAGCAGTCCCGGCAACAGCCAAGAGACCCAGTACTTC.

At least ten counts were recorded for this clonotype. The V call is TRBV11-2, the J call TRBJ2-7; the match to TRBD2 covers 9 bases. The V and J ends lost 5 bases and 3 bases, in that order; junction bases with no gene match: 11. This CDR3 comprises 16 residues. The germline V gene encodes CDR1 SGHAT and CDR2 FQNNGV. CDR3 coding DNA: TGTGCCAGCAGCCCCAGGCGCCTAGCGGGAATCTACGAGCAGTACTTC. Translated, it gives CASSPRRLAGIYEQYF. The variable domain in full, completed from reference TRBV11-2 and TRBJ2-7, reads EAGVAQSPRYKIIEKRQSVAFWCNPISGHATLYWYQQILGQGPKLLIQFQNNGVVDDSQLPKDRFSAERLKGVDSTLKIQPAKLEDSAVYLCASSPRRLAGIYEQYFGPGTRLTVT.

The chain uses TRBV19 and TRBJ2-1; D not certain. The germline gives CDR1 LNHDA, CDR2 SQIVND (reference sequence). V was clipped by 2 bases and J by 6 bases, with 11 bases between them. The CDR3 extends over 14 amino acids. The CDR3 DNA reads TGTGCCAGTAGTATAATGCCCGGCCCCAATGAGCAGTTCTTC. This sequence encodes CASSIMPGPNEQFF.

The J gene is TRBJ1-1, the V gene TRBV7-9; TRBD1 aligns across 7 bases. The CDR3 runs 11 residues. Germline V gene sequence: CDR1 SEHNR, CDR2 FQNEAQ (reference sequence). The ends lost 5 bases at V and 11 bases at J; junction bases unmatched: 5. Written as DNA, the CDR3 is TGTGCCAGCAGCATACCACAGGGGGCTTTCTTT. As protein: CASSIPQGAFF.

This clonotype was seen repeatedly, ten times or more. The CDR3 DNA follows: TGTGCCATTTCGGGACAGCCGAACACTGAAGCTTTCTTT. It translates to CAISGQPNTEAFF. This chain connects TRBV6-1 to TRBJ1-1, with 7 bases that match TRBD1. J lost 1 base, V lost 10 bases, and 6 bases had no gene match. The CDR3 has 13 residues. CDR1 and CDR2 from the germline V gene are MNHNS and SASEGT.

The chain employs TRBV15 and TRBJ1-5; no firm D call. Trimming cost V 6 bases and J 4 bases, with 10 bases left between them. The CDR3 covers 13 residues. Germline V CDR1 and CDR2: LNHNV, YYDKDF (reference sequence). CDR3 region: CATSVSRNQPQHF. The CDR3 bases are TGTGCCACCAGTGTCTCGCGGAATCAGCCCCAGCATTTT.

This rearrangement joins TRBV20-1 to TRBJ2-7, with 7 bases aligning to TRBD2. This CDR3 is 13 amino acids long. After removal of 3 bases from V and 6 bases from J, the junction contained 8 bases not matched to a gene. The germline CDR1 and CDR2 sequences are DFQATT and SNEGSKA (reference sequence). CDR3 nucleotides: TGCAGTGCTAGGAGCGGGGCCATTAGCGAGCAGTACTTC. Amino acids: CSARSGAISEQYF.

A word on this clonotype: A read error may be the cause here, since a much bigger clone is one base away. The chain carries TRBV4-3 and TRBJ1-4; 9 nucleotides line up with TRBD1. Per the germline V gene, CDR1 is LGHNA and CDR2 is YSLEER. Trimming removed 2 bases from V and 2 bases from J; junction bases left unmatched: 9. CDR3 length equals 18 residues. CDR3 nucleotides: TGCGCCAGCAGCCAATGGTGGACAGGGGTCGGCACTAATGAAAAACTGTTTTTT. Translation: CASSQWWTGVGTNEKLFF.

At least ten counts were recorded for this clonotype. V and J are TRBV7-4 and TRBJ2-1, with 11 bases identical to TRBD1. The V and J ends lost 6 bases and 9 bases, in that order; junction bases with no gene match: 7. Germline-derived CDR1 and CDR2 are SGHVT and SQSDAQ. The CDR3 extends over 14 amino acids. The chain's CDR3 is CASSWDRGLAEQFF. The CDR3 DNA reads as TGTGCCAGCAGTTGGGACAGGGGGTTAGCTGAGCAGTTCTTC.

The rearrangement links TRBV7-2 to TRBJ2-5; D might be TRBD2 (6 bases). Germline V gene sequence: CDR1 SGHTA, CDR2 FQGNSA. Trimming stripped 5 bases from V and 1 base from J, with 14 bases between. This CDR3 has 15 amino acids. The CDR3 sequence: CASSRDLRGQETQYF. The CDR3 DNA sequence: TGTGCCAGCAGCAGGGACTTACGGGGCCAAGAGACCCAGTACTTC.

Comment on this clonotype: The junction does not match germline at one end; this may be a read error. V usage is TRBV6-6 and J usage is TRBJ1-2; weak D call: TRBD1 (5 bases). This CDR3 region has 12 residues. Germline V gene data show CDR1 as MNHNY and CDR2 as SVGAGI (reference sequence). The CDR3 spells CASSYSRRGSAF. DNA of the CDR3: TGTGCCAGCAGTTACTCTAGAAGGGGTAGCGCCTTC.

The V gene is TRBV9, the J gene TRBJ2-1; no firm D call. Trimming took 4 bases from V and 2 from J, leaving 10 bases between them. The CDR3 sequence is 14 residues long. Germline V lookup: CDR1 SGDLS, CDR2 YYNGEE. The CDR3 here is CASSPPPPYNEQFF. The CDR3 DNA is TGTGCCAGCAGCCCCCCCCCCCCCTACAATGAGCAGTTCTTC. The entire variable domain, with the rest obtained from reference TRBV9 and TRBJ2-1, is as follows: DSGVTQTPKHLITATGQRVTLRCSPRSGDLSVYWYQQSLDQGLQFLIQYYNGEERAKGNILERFSAQQFPDLHSELNLSSLELGDSALYFCASSPPPPYNEQFFGPGTRLTVL.

This chain uses TRBV7-2 with TRBJ1-2; tentatively, D is TRBD1 (6 bases). Trimming cost V 6 bases and J 9 bases, with 23 bases left between them. This CDR3 spans 15 amino acids. Germline loops: CDR1 SGHTA, CDR2 FQGNSA. The CDR3: CASRLGGGGFMRYTF. The CDR3 DNA reads TGTGCCAGCAGACTAGGAGGGGGTGGTTTTATGCGCTACACCTTC.

This clonotype has a count of ten or more. This chain connects TRBV2 to TRBJ2-4; D is possibly TRBD1 (6 bases). Trimming removed 7 bases at V and 0 bases at J, with 13 bases between. Germline values: CDR1 SNHLY, CDR2 FYNNEI. The CDR3 totals 15 residues. CDR3 amino acids: CASTSDRLAKNIQYF. CDR3 nucleotides: TGTGCCAGCACCTCGGACAGACTAGCCAAAAACATTCAGTACTTC. Together with reference TRBV2 and TRBJ2-4, the CDR3 gives the full variable domain: EPEVTQTPSHQVTQMGQEVILRCVPISNHLYFYWYRQILGQKVEFLVSFYNNEISEKSEIFDDQFSVERPDGSNFTLKIRSTKLEDSAMYFCASTSDRLAKNIQYFGAGTRLSVL.

The chain joins TRBV7-2 to TRBJ2-1; 14 bases agree with TRBD2. Germline CDR1 is SGHTA and CDR2 is FQGNSA. V lost 3 bases to trimming and J lost 8 bases; unmatched junction nucleotides: 6. The CDR3 spans 16 residues. CDR3 in amino acids: CASSFRLAGGPDEQFF. The CDR3 DNA reads TGTGCCAGCAGCTTCCGACTAGCGGGAGGGCCGGATGAGCAGTTCTTC.

This clonotype was detected many times. The CDR3 protein is CASSSGLYGYTF. The CDR3 bases are TGTGCCAGCAGCTCCGGGCTCTATGGCTACACCTTC. This rearrangement joins TRBV7-2 to TRBJ1-2; D gene unclear. CDR1 and CDR2 from the germline V gene are SGHTA and FQGNSA. The CDR3 runs to 12 residues. The germline V and J ends were trimmed by 4 bases and 4 bases, with 7 bases remaining between them. Supplemented by reference TRBV7-2 and TRBJ1-2, the full variable domain reads GAGVSQSPSNKVTEKGKDVELRCDPISGHTALYWYRQSLGQGLEFLIYFQGNSAPDKSGLPSDRFSAERTGGSVSTLTIQRTQQEDSAVYLCASSSGLYGYTFGSGTRLTVV.

This clonotype was picked up many times. J is TRBJ1-5 and V is TRBV7-8; the D gene is possibly TRBD1 (5 bases). The V and J ends lost 4 bases and 0 bases respectively, with 16 bases between them. The CDR3 consists of 17 residues. Germline V CDR1 and CDR2: SGHVS, FQNEAQ. DNA of the CDR3: TGTGCCAGCAGCTCAAACTTGGGGGGATATAGCAATCAGCCCCAGCATTTT. Its protein is CASSSNLGGYSNQPQHF.

This clonotype has ten or more counts. The chain couples TRBV7-2 to TRBJ2-5; D not resolved. Germline V CDR1 and CDR2: SGHTA, FQGNSA. With 9 bases removed from V and 5 bases from J, the gap between germline ends came to 19 bases. The CDR3 runs 14 residues. CDR3 protein: CASNNRTLQETQYF. For the CDR3, the DNA is TGTGCCAGTAATAATAGGACCCTTCAGGAGACCCAGTACTTC.